The next 19 T cell receptor beta chains were all read from a single sample in a study of blood T cells in healthy people across ages. A J-beta primer mix and a sample-barcoded 5' primer were used in a second PCR of about 7 to 12 cycles. MiXCR, applied by TCRdb to the 5' RACE reads, yields one record per CDR3 protein. The sample has around 1.5 million distinct CDR3 sequences; about 35% are singletons. Sequencing was carried out using blood. The origin of the receptors is a woman aged 25 to 39 in good health.

The chain employs TRBV5-1 and TRBJ1-6, with D possibly matching TRBD1 (6 bases). Germline V CDR1 and CDR2: SGHRS, YFSETQ. The CDR3 extends over 19 amino acids. V was shortened by 2 bases and J by 2 bases, with 20 bases between the two germline ends. The CDR3 here is CASSFADSSSRPYNSPLHF. CDR3 DNA: TGCGCCAGCAGCTTTGCGGACAGCTCTAGTAGACCCTATAATTCACCCCTCCACTTT.

V gene TRBV7-8 combines with J gene TRBJ1-5; weak D call: TRBD1 (5 bases). Germline CDR1 is SGHVS and CDR2 is FQNEAQ. The CDR3 extends over 15 amino acids. V lost 0 bases and J lost 5, with 11 bases in between. This CDR3 reads CASSLAGAWDQPQHF. As DNA, the CDR3 is TGTGCCAGCAGCTTAGCAGGGGCCTGGGATCAGCCCCAGCATTTT.

This clonotype was seen more than once but under ten times. The rearrangement links TRBV12-3 or TRBV12-4 to TRBJ2-1; perhaps TRBD2 as D (6 bases). V lost 9 bases and J 6 bases, leaving 9 bases between the germline ends. CDR3 size: 11 residues. The CDR3 nucleotides are TGTGCCAGGGGGGGTACCAATGAGCAGTTCTTC. Translating gives CARGGTNEQFF.

This clonotype showed up just a few times. V usage is TRBV20-1 and J usage is TRBJ2-7; 8 positions agree with TRBD1. Losses at the gene ends were 8 bases for V and 9 bases for J; bases not matched to a gene: 18. Germline V gene sequence: CDR1 DFQATT, CDR2 SNEGSKA (reference sequence). This CDR3 is 14 amino acids long. The CDR3 region is CSSRGQGAAVGQYF. In DNA form, the CDR3 reads TGCAGTTCTCGAGGGCAGGGGGCCGCAGTGGGGCAGTACTTC.

In DNA, the CDR3 is TGTGCCAGCAGCCAAGTTCCGGCGCGAGAGCAGTACTTC. Residues: CASSQVPAREQYF. The V gene is TRBV14, the J gene TRBJ2-5, with D unclear. The CDR3 loop spans 13 amino acids. The V gene's germline CDR1 is SGHDN and CDR2 FVKESK. V gave up 1 base and J gave up 11 bases, with 14 bases separating them.

This chain links TRBV29-1 with TRBJ2-1, with TRBD1 identical over 8 bases. The ends lost 7 bases at V and 12 bases at J; junction bases unmatched: 2. This CDR3 is built from 9 residues. Germline V CDR1 and CDR2: SQVTM, ANQGSEA. The CDR3: CSADRGQFF. As DNA, the CDR3 is TGCAGCGCCGACAGGGGGCAGTTCTTC.

This clonotype was detected many times. The chain combines TRBV29-1 with TRBJ2-1; D may correspond to TRBD1 or TRBD2 (5 bases each). The CDR3 spans 13 residues. Trimming stripped 3 bases from V and 7 bases from J, with 13 bases between. The V gene's germline CDR1 is SQVTM and CDR2 ANQGSEA. The CDR3 loop is CSVDPGSGNEQFF. In DNA form, the CDR3 reads TGCAGCGTTGATCCGGGATCAGGGAATGAGCAGTTCTTC.

This sequence joins TRBV29-1 and TRBJ1-5, with D perhaps matching TRBD1 (6 bases). V was shortened by 7 bases and J by 7 bases, with 14 bases between the two germline ends. This CDR3 is 12 amino acids long. Germline V gives CDR1 SQVTM, CDR2 ANQGSEA. CDR3 sequence (DNA): TGCAGCGGCTCACAGGGAGGACAGCCCCAGCATTTT. The encoded protein is CSGSQGGQPQHF.

The sample holds a few counts of this clonotype. The chain recombines TRBV15 with TRBJ2-5; TRBD1 aligns across 10 bases. The V gene's germline CDR1 is LNHNV and CDR2 YYDKDF (reference sequence). The CDR3 sequence is 13 residues long. V shed 7 bases and J 11 bases; nucleotides not matched to a gene: 10. The CDR3: CATTRDRGGEQYF. CDR3 sequence (DNA): TGTGCCACCACCCGGGACAGGGGTGGAGAGCAGTACTTC.

V and J are TRBV6-5 and TRBJ2-3, with D perhaps TRBD1 or TRBD2 (5 bases each). The CDR3 sequence is 16 residues long. V lost 6 bases and J lost 5, with 21 bases in between. The germline V gene encodes CDR1 MNHEY and CDR2 SVGAGI. This chain's CDR3 is CASSHRTGWGLDTQYF. The CDR3 DNA reads TGTGCCAGCAGCCATCGGACTGGCTGGGGGTTAGATACGCAGTATTTT.

This chain joins TRBV28 and TRBJ2-1; 7 positions agree with TRBD2. The V and J ends lost 5 bases and 10 bases, in that order; junction bases with no gene match: 8. Germline CDR1 MDHEN, CDR2 SYDVKM. This CDR3 region has 13 residues. CDR3 amino acids: CASSIQEREEQFF. In nucleotides, the CDR3 is TGTGCCAGCAGTATCCAGGAGCGGGAAGAGCAGTTCTTC.

The chain employs TRBV12-3 or TRBV12-4 and TRBJ1-5; 8 bases are shared with TRBD1. CDR3 length: 14 amino acids. V was clipped by 10 bases and J by 2 bases; unmatched bases: 7. CDR3 amino acids: CANRLTGGNQPQHF. As DNA, the CDR3 is TGTGCCAACAGGCTGACAGGGGGCAATCAGCCCCAGCATTTT.

V is TRBV10-3 and J is TRBJ2-7; TRBD1 aligns across 7 bases. CDR3 size: 14 residues. V lost 3 bases and J lost 0; bases outside the gene matches: 2. Germline V gene data show CDR1 as ENHRY and CDR2 as SYGVKD. CDR3 nucleotide sequence: TGTGCCATCAGTGACCGGGACAGCTCCTACGAGCAGTACTTC. Protein: CAISDRDSSYEQYF.

This clonotype was seen more than once but under ten times. J is TRBJ1-2 and V is TRBV29-1; 8 nucleotides match TRBD1. V was clipped by 5 bases and J by 2 bases; unmatched bases: 10. Germline assignment: CDR1 SQVTM and CDR2 ANQGSEA. There are 15 residues in the CDR3. The CDR3 bases are TGCAGCGTTTACACCAGGGGGCTGAGAAACTATGGCTACACCTTC. This encodes CSVYTRGLRNYGYTF.

The chain uses TRBV20-1 and TRBJ2-3, with TRBD1 identical over 9 bases. CDR1 DFQATT and CDR2 SNEGSKA come from the germline V gene (reference sequence). The CDR3 spans 18 residues. V was clipped by 2 bases and J by 6 bases; unmatched bases: 18. The CDR3 nucleotides read TGCAGTGCTAGACGTCGTTGGGGAAAAATGACAGGGGGTGATACGCAGTATTTT. Protein sequence: CSARRRWGKMTGGDTQYF.

The V and J genes are TRBV5-1 and TRBJ2-7; 7 bases map to TRBD1. Germline V lookup: CDR1 SGHRS, CDR2 YFSETQ. CDR3 length: 16 residues. The J segment lost 7 bases and the V segment lost 4 bases, leaving 17 bases of the junction unmatched. CDR3 amino acids: CASSRGGGYGQDEQYF. DNA for the CDR3: TGCGCCAGCAGCCGAGGGGGCGGGTACGGACAAGATGAGCAGTACTTC.

The CDR3 loop reads CSVSGLNTEAFF. CDR3 nucleotide sequence: TGCAGCGTGAGTGGTCTTAACACTGAAGCTTTCTTT. The J gene is TRBJ1-1, the V gene TRBV29-1; no clear D. The germline V and J ends were trimmed by 6 bases and 2 bases, with 10 bases remaining between them. The CDR3 totals 12 residues. Germline CDR1 is SQVTM and CDR2 is ANQGSEA.

This clonotype has more than one count but fewer than ten. The rearrangement joins TRBV10-1 to TRBJ2-7; TRBD1 agrees at 9 bases. V lost 4 bases, J lost 5 bases, and 3 bases stayed unmatched. Germline V gives CDR1 WNHNN, CDR2 SYGVQD (reference sequence). CDR3 length equals 13 residues. In DNA form, the CDR3 reads TGCGCCAGCAGTGGGGGACAGGGTAACGAGCAGTACTTC. Protein product: CASSGGQGNEQYF.

V and J are TRBV20-1 and TRBJ1-5; 7 bases agree with TRBD1. With V trimmed by 5 bases and J by 7 bases, 8 bases remained unmatched. CDR3 size: 13 residues. The germline CDR1 and CDR2 sequences are DFQATT and SNEGSKA (reference sequence). In DNA, the CDR3 is TGCAGTGCTCCAGGAGGGGGCGGACAGCCCCAGCATTTT. Amino acids: CSAPGGGGQPQHF.